Shown below are 17 T cell receptor beta chains from a single sample sequenced in a study of T cell responses to AZD1222 COVID-19 vaccine. Generated by immunoSEQ multiplex PCR, the TCRdb table keeps only in-frame clones and is missing some. In the table there are 120,000 or so clones, roughly 87% of which are singletons. The specimen comprised peripheral blood, sampled on day 0 of AZD1222 vaccination. The receptor source for this set is an adult in good health.

The chain has TRBV15 and TRBJ1-4; weak D call: TRBD1 (5 bases). The germline gives CDR1 LNHNV, CDR2 YYDKDF (reference sequence). Deletions cut 5 bases from V and 10 bases from J, with 17 bases between. This CDR3 is built from 14 residues. The CDR3 here is CATSQGGAEVKLFF. CDR3 coding DNA: TGTGCCACCAGCCAGGGAGGGGCCGAGGTAAAACTGTTTTTT.

A note on this clone: Other DNA variants within this sample encode the same CDR3. J is TRBJ2-1 and V is TRBV7-9, with D possibly TRBD2 on 5 matching bases. Per the germline V gene, CDR1 is SEHNR and CDR2 is FQNEAQ (reference sequence). V was shortened by 4 bases and J by 7 bases, with 8 bases between the two germline ends. The CDR3 spans 12 residues. The CDR3, as DNA: TGTGCCAGCAGCTGGTCGGGGAATGAGCAGTTCTTC. Its translation is CASSWSGNEQFF.

This clone was found a few times. The gene calls are TRBV18 and TRBJ1-5; no clear D gene. Trimming removed 6 bases at V and 0 bases at J, with 12 bases between. In germline, CDR1 is KGHSH, CDR2 LQKENI. The CDR3 is 15 amino acids. The CDR3: CASSWTENSNQPQHF. The CDR3 coding sequence is TGTGCCAGCTCGTGGACGGAAAATAGCAATCAGCCCCAGCATTTT.

The chain links TRBV19 to TRBJ1-1; 7 positions match TRBD1. The CDR3 loop spans 16 amino acids. J gave up 0 bases and V 0 bases, and 4 bases lay outside the gene matches. Germline CDR1 LNHDA, CDR2 SQIVND (reference sequence). The CDR3 here is CASSIDGTAVNTEAFF. The CDR3 DNA reads as TGTGCCAGTAGTATAGATGGGACAGCCGTGAACACTGAAGCTTTCTTT.

This chain joins TRBV18 and TRBJ2-5; 15 nucleotides line up with TRBD2. The germline CDR1 and CDR2 sequences are KGHSH and LQKENI. V gave up 8 bases and J gave up 3 bases; unmatched junction bases: 1. The CDR3 is 14 amino acids. The CDR3 region has the DNA TGTGCCAGCGGACTAGCGGGAGGGAAAGAGACCCAGTACTTC. Its translation is CASGLAGGKETQYF. Combining the CDR3 with reference TRBV18 and TRBJ2-5 gives the whole variable domain NAGVMQNPRHLVRRRGQEARLRCSPMKGHSHVYWYRQLPEEGLKFMVYLQKENIIDESGMPKERFSAEFPKEGPSILRIQQVVRGDSAAYFCASGLAGGKETQYFGPGTRLLVL.

The V and J genes are TRBV28 and TRBJ1-2; TRBD1 agrees at 8 bases. The CDR3 runs to 12 residues. The germline CDR1 and CDR2 sequences are MDHEN and SYDVKM. V lost 5 bases, J lost 8 bases, and 4 bases stayed unmatched. The CDR3 is CASSPRGLGYTF. The DNA for the CDR3 is TGTGCCAGCAGTCCCAGGGGGCTCGGCTACACCTTC.

This clone was counted a single time. Different DNA sequences within this sample yield the same CDR3. J is TRBJ2-7 and V is TRBV3-1 (or the pseudogene TRBV3-2); no definite D call. Germline lookup yields CDR1 LGHDT and CDR2 YNNKEL (reference sequence). CDR3 length: 14 amino acids. V lost 1 base and J lost 0, with 7 bases in between. The CDR3 DNA sequence: TGTGCCAGCAGCCAAGGCTCGGTCTCCTACGAGCAGTACTTC. It yields the protein CASSQGSVSYEQYF.

In the case of this clone: A read error may account for a junction end that differs from germline. The chain is built from TRBV6-7 and TRBJ1-5; 7 bases fit TRBD1. Being an ORF, TRBV6-7 has a function that is uncertain. The CDR3 has 13 amino acids. For the CDR3, the DNA is TGTGCCAGCAGTTACTCCCTCGGGACAGTCGAGGATTTT. Translating gives CASSYSLGTVEDF.

V and J are TRBV24-1 and TRBJ2-7; D ambiguous. V lost 3 bases to trimming and J lost 3 bases, with 8 bases between them. The CDR3 spans 13 residues. From germline, CDR1 is KGHDR and CDR2 SFDVKD. The CDR3 loop reads CATSDEVDYEQYF. For the CDR3, the DNA is TGTGCCACCAGTGATGAGGTCGACTACGAGCAGTACTTC.

The chain links TRBV7-2 to TRBJ1-5; D unclear. The CDR3 length is 13 residues. CDR1 and CDR2 (germline): SGHTA, FQGNSA. The V and J ends lost 4 bases and 2 bases respectively, with 6 bases between them. DNA for the CDR3: TGTGCCAGCAGCTGGACGGGCAATCAGCCCCAGCATTTT. Its protein product is CASSWTGNQPQHF.

The chain employs TRBV5-1 and TRBJ2-7; 7 bases fit TRBD1. The CDR3 totals 14 residues. Trimming removed 0 bases from V and 3 bases from J; junction bases left unmatched: 3. Germline V lookup: CDR1 SGHRS, CDR2 YFSETQ. The DNA of the CDR3 is TGCGCCAGCAGCTTGGGAGACAGGGACTACGAGCAGTACTTC. It encodes CASSLGDRDYEQYF.

The rearrangement uses TRBV5-4 and TRBJ1-2; tentative D call: TRBD1 (5 bases). V lost 4 bases and J 4 bases, leaving 14 bases between the germline ends. This CDR3 comprises 14 residues. Germline V CDR1 and CDR2: SGHNT, YYREEE (reference sequence). DNA for the CDR3: TGTGCCAGCAGCACCCAGGGTGGCAGCTATGGCTACACCTTC. It is translated as CASSTQGGSYGYTF. Looking up the rest from reference TRBV5-4 and TRBJ1-2 gives the full variable domain: ETGVTQSPTHLIKTRGQQVTLRCSSQSGHNTVSWYQQALGQGPQFIFQYYREEENGRGNFPPRFSGLQFPNYSSELNVNALELDDSALYLCASSTQGGSYGYTFGSGTRLTVV.

This chain links TRBV3-1 (or the pseudogene TRBV3-2) with TRBJ2-1, with 7 bases matching TRBD2. Per the germline V gene, CDR1 is LGHDT and CDR2 is YNNKEL (reference sequence). Germline trimming cut 4 bases from V and 2 bases from J; bases unmatched to any gene: 8. The CDR3 is 16 residues long. In DNA form, the CDR3 reads TGTGCCAGCAGCCCCAGGGAGGGACCACCCTACAATGAGCAGTTCTTC. This codes for CASSPREGPPYNEQFF.

A single count supports this clone. The chain is built from TRBV6-5 and TRBJ1-5, with 8 bases matching TRBD1. The V segment lost 5 bases and the J segment 3 bases; nucleotides outside the gene matches: 6. Germline V gene sequence: CDR1 MNHEY, CDR2 SVGAGI. The CDR3 is made up of 15 amino acids. The CDR3 DNA is TGTGCCAGCAGTCGGGACAGGTCCGACAATCAGCCCCAGCATTTT. Protein sequence: CASSRDRSDNQPQHF.

The chain uses TRBV6-4 and TRBJ2-2; the D gene could be TRBD1 or TRBD2 (7 bases each). Germline lookup yields CDR1 MRHNA and CDR2 SNTAGT. The CDR3 length is 15 residues. V was trimmed by 5 bases and J by 1 base, leaving 11 bases between them. CDR3 sequence: CASSPGGENTGELFF. CDR3 bases: TGTGCCAGCAGTCCAGGGGGGGAGAACACCGGGGAGCTGTTTTTT.

The rearrangement uses TRBV2 and TRBJ2-2, with D hard to call. V was cut by 4 bases and J by 6 bases, with 15 bases left in between. The CDR3 contains 15 residues. The germline gives CDR1 SNHLY, CDR2 FYNNEI. The CDR3 protein is CASSAVRPLPGELFF. DNA for the CDR3: TGTGCCAGCAGTGCGGTTCGGCCCCTGCCCGGGGAGCTGTTTTTT.

The rearrangement joins TRBV5-4 to TRBJ2-1, with TRBD1 matching 7 bases. Trimming cost V 3 bases and J 9 bases; bases outside gene matches: 12. This CDR3 contains 15 residues. CDR1 is SGHNT and CDR2 is YYREEE in the germline V gene (reference sequence). DNA for the CDR3: TGTGCCAGCAGCTATATCCGACAGGGTGACGGTGAGCAGTTCTTC. As protein: CASSYIRQGDGEQFF. Based on the CDR3 plus reference TRBV5-4 and TRBJ2-1, the full variable domain is ETGVTQSPTHLIKTRGQQVTLRCSSQSGHNTVSWYQQALGQGPQFIFQYYREEENGRGNFPPRFSGLQFPNYSSELNVNALELDDSALYLCASSYIRQGDGEQFFGPGTRLTVL.